The next 25 T cell receptor beta chains were all read from a single sample in a study of blood T cell repertoires in COVID-19. Clones were read by immunoSEQ multiplex PCR, and TCRdb kept only the in-frame ones, dropping some. The sample shows about 320,000 clones, about 87% of them seen only once. Sample: PBMCs or T cells enriched from blood (not recorded which). All receptors come from a man in his thirties or forties who had recovered from COVID-19.

This chain joins TRBV9 and TRBJ2-1; 7 positions match TRBD1. The junction had 10 bases not matched to a gene; V was cut back by 4 bases and J by 0 bases. Germline V gives CDR1 SGDLS, CDR2 YYNGEE. The CDR3 has 17 amino acids. The CDR3 nucleotides read TGTGCCAGCAGCCCAGAGGGGGCCTGGACCTCCTACAATGAGCAGTTCTTC. This sequence encodes CASSPEGAWTSYNEQFF.

In its sample, this clone was seen a few times. V and J are TRBV2 and TRBJ1-1; perhaps TRBD1 as D (6 bases). CDR1 is SNHLY, CDR2 FYNNEI, per germline. V lost 6 bases, J lost 3 bases, and 14 bases lay in between. CDR3 length: 14 amino acids. The CDR3 DNA is TGTGCCAGCAGGATACAGGGTAGTCACACTGAAGCTTTCTTT. Translation gives CASRIQGSHTEAFF. The whole variable domain, filled in from reference TRBV2 and TRBJ1-1, reads EPEVTQTPSHQVTQMGQEVILRCVPISNHLYFYWYRQILGQKVEFLVSFYNNEISEKSEIFDDQFSVERPDGSNFTLKIRSTKLEDSAMYFCASRIQGSHTEAFFGQGTRLTVV.

The chain is built from TRBV16 and TRBJ1-4; D is perhaps TRBD1 (5 bases). Germline CDR1 reads KGHSY; CDR2 reads FQNENV. The germline V and J ends were trimmed by 0 bases and 4 bases, with 9 bases remaining between them. The CDR3 is 15 amino acids. The CDR3 is CASSQSAGLNEKLFF. The CDR3 DNA is TGTGCCAGCAGCCAATCCGCAGGGCTTAATGAAAAACTGTTTTTT.

The chain employs TRBV11-2 and TRBJ2-5, with D perhaps matching TRBD2 (5 bases). The CDR3 covers 16 residues. The V end lost 7 bases, the J end lost 2 bases, and 20 bases lay between the germline ends. Germline CDR1 and CDR2: SGHAT and FQNNGV. DNA of the CDR3: TGTGCCAGCACCCCCCGCGAGGGTCGGGCACAAGAGACCCAGTACTTC. Translating gives CASTPREGRAQETQYF.

This chain links TRBV6-5 with TRBJ2-7, with D tentatively TRBD1 (6 bases). V gave up 8 bases and J gave up 2 bases, with 16 bases separating them. Germline assignment: CDR1 MNHEY and CDR2 SVGAGI. CDR3 length: 14 amino acids. The CDR3 region is CASGPGQGAYEQYF. The CDR3 nucleotides are TGTGCCAGCGGTCCGGGACAAGGGGCCTACGAGCAGTACTTC.

The rearrangement links TRBV5-8 to TRBJ2-5; tentative D call: TRBD1 (6 bases). V was trimmed by 4 bases and J by 14 bases, leaving 18 bases between them. Germline CDR1 and CDR2: SGHTS and YDEGEE. The CDR3 spans 12 residues. CDR3 sequence reads: CASSTDSQLEYF. The CDR3 nucleotides are TGTGCCAGCAGCACGGACAGCCAATTAGAATACTTC.

The table lists this clone with a few counts. The chain links TRBV28 to TRBJ1-3, with TRBD1 matching 8 bases. With V trimmed by 6 bases and J by 8 bases, 12 bases remained unmatched. This CDR3 comprises 15 residues. CDR1 MDHEN and CDR2 SYDVKM come from the germline V gene. The CDR3 coding sequence is TGTGCCAGCAGCTCAAATGACAGGGGTTGGGACACCATATATTTT. Protein product: CASSSNDRGWDTIYF.

The count of this clone is one. The chain's CDR3 is CATGKRADRQPQHF. The CDR3 nucleotides are TGTGCCACGGGAAAGCGGGCAGATCGACAGCCCCAGCATTTT. The chain couples TRBV2 to TRBJ1-5; D gene unclear. CDR1 and CDR2 from the germline V gene are SNHLY and FYNNEI. The ends were cut back, 10 bases at V and 7 bases at J, with 20 bases in the middle. The CDR3 length is 14 residues.

This sequence joins TRBV7-3 and TRBJ2-5; 8 bases agree with TRBD1. CDR1 is SGHTA and CDR2 is FQGTGA in the germline V gene. The V gene end was trimmed by 4 bases and the J gene end by 13 bases; junction bases not matched to a gene: 8. The CDR3 contains 12 residues. CDR3 in amino acids: CASSSGRTGWYF. As DNA, the CDR3 is TGTGCCAGCAGCTCGGGACGGACAGGGTGGTACTTC.

The chain is built from TRBV19 and TRBJ2-3; a weak D match, TRBD2 (5 bases). Trimming cost V 3 bases and J 0 bases, with 10 bases left between them. There are 15 residues in the CDR3. From germline, CDR1 is LNHDA and CDR2 SQIVND (reference sequence). The CDR3 reads CASSIKLVSTDTQYF. The CDR3 DNA is TGTGCCAGTAGTATTAAACTAGTCAGCACAGATACGCAGTATTTT.

The V call is TRBV5-1, the J call TRBJ1-2; the D gene is possibly TRBD1 (5 bases). Trimming pared 0 bases from V and 6 bases from J, leaving 12 bases between. From germline, CDR1 is SGHRS and CDR2 YFSETQ. The CDR3 is made up of 14 amino acids. This CDR3 is CASSLDGGSDGYTF. The CDR3 nucleotides are TGCGCCAGCAGCTTGGACGGGGGTAGTGATGGCTACACCTTC.

The CDR3 loop reads CASSVEGRNTEAFF. CDR3 in DNA: TGTGCCAGCAGTGTGGAGGGAAGGAACACTGAAGCTTTCTTT. The rearrangement joins TRBV2 to TRBJ1-1; D is undetermined. Trimming took 4 bases from V and 1 from J, leaving 10 bases between them. CDR3 length: 14 residues. Germline V gene lookup returns CDR1 SNHLY and CDR2 FYNNEI.

The genes are TRBV2 and TRBJ2-5; 7 bases fit TRBD2. Looked up from germline, CDR1 is SNHLY and CDR2 is FYNNEI. The CDR3 runs to 15 residues. J was trimmed by 7 bases and V by 6 bases; bases with no gene match: 14. The CDR3 DNA follows: TGTGCCAGCAGCTTTTCCGGGACTATAGTATTGACCCAGTACTTC. Protein: CASSFSGTIVLTQYF.

The rearrangement links TRBV5-1 to TRBJ2-2; D possibly corresponds to TRBD2 (6 bases). Trimming stripped 2 bases from V and 0 bases from J, with 8 bases between. Germline V CDR1 and CDR2: SGHRS, YFSETQ. This CDR3 comprises 15 residues. As DNA, the CDR3 is TGCGCCAGCAGCTTTAGCGGTTCGAACACCGGGGAGCTGTTTTTT. Translating gives CASSFSGSNTGELFF.

The CDR3 sequence: CASAFGASGAPQTQYF. CDR3 in DNA: TGTGCCAGCGCATTCGGGGCTAGCGGGGCTCCGCAGACCCAGTACTTC. The chain joins TRBV3-1 (or the pseudogene TRBV3-2) to TRBJ2-5; 9 bases map to TRBD2. The CDR3 is 16 amino acids. V lost 8 bases and J lost 6; bases outside the gene matches: 16. CDR1 and CDR2 from the germline V gene are LGHDT and YNNKEL (reference sequence).

This sequence joins TRBV6-5 and TRBJ1-5, with D unresolved. The germline CDR1 and CDR2 sequences are MNHEY and SVGAGI. There are 14 residues in the CDR3. V was clipped by 2 bases and J by 4 bases, with 9 bases between them. CDR3 DNA: TGTGCCAGCAGTTACGGAGGGTGGAATCAGCCCCAGCATTTT. Protein: CASSYGGWNQPQHF.

This chain links TRBV11-2 with TRBJ1-2, with 7 positions matching TRBD1. J lost 6 bases, V lost 0 bases, and 10 bases had no gene match. Germline loops: CDR1 SGHAT, CDR2 FQNNGV. This CDR3 comprises 16 residues. The CDR3 nucleotides are TGTGCCAGCAGCTTAGACCCTACAGGGGATAATGATGGCTACACCTTC. Translated, it gives CASSLDPTGDNDGYTF. The full variable domain, rest sourced from reference TRBV11-2 and TRBJ1-2, is EAGVAQSPRYKIIEKRQSVAFWCNPISGHATLYWYQQILGQGPKLLIQFQNNGVVDDSQLPKDRFSAERLKGVDSTLKIQPAKLEDSAVYLCASSLDPTGDNDGYTFGSGTRLTVV.

This clone was found a few times. DNA for the CDR3: TGTGCCAGCAGCTTAGAATACTACGAGCAGTACTTC. Translating it yields CASSLEYYEQYF. The V and J genes are TRBV7-9 and TRBJ2-7; no reliable D call. This CDR3 contains 12 residues. Looked up from germline, CDR1 is SEHNR and CDR2 is FQNEAQ (reference sequence). Trimming cost V 1 base and J 3 bases, with 4 bases left between them.

This chain links TRBV4-1 with TRBJ2-7, with 10 bases matching TRBD1. Germline CDR1 reads MGHRA; CDR2 reads YSYEKL. V shed 0 bases, J shed 4 bases, and the junction held 6 bases outside the gene matches. The CDR3 is made up of 16 amino acids. The CDR3 spells CASSQDRGQGWYEQYF. The CDR3 coding sequence is TGCGCCAGCAGCCAAGATAGGGGACAGGGGTGGTACGAGCAGTACTTC.

The chain has TRBV2 and TRBJ1-5; a weak D match, TRBD1 (6 bases). Germline V CDR1 and CDR2: SNHLY, FYNNEI. Trimming shortened V by 6 bases and J by 2 bases, and 14 bases separated the two germline ends. This CDR3 is built from 15 residues. The CDR3 DNA sequence: TGTGCCAGCAGACCACAGGGAGGGGGCAATCAGCCCCAGCATTTT. As protein: CASRPQGGGNQPQHF.

The CDR3 bases are TGTGCCAGCAGTGCAGACAGGGGATGGGGCTACACCTTC. Translated: CASSADRGWGYTF. The genes are TRBV2 and TRBJ1-2; the match to TRBD1 covers 8 bases. This CDR3 comprises 13 residues. With 4 bases clipped from V and 8 bases from J, the junction kept 6 bases outside the gene matches. In germline, CDR1 is SNHLY, CDR2 FYNNEI.

As DNA, the CDR3 is TGTGCCAGCAGTCGACAGGGGTTCGGTGAAAAACTGTTTTTT. It codes for CASSRQGFGEKLFF. The chain carries TRBV2 and TRBJ1-4; 8 bases agree with TRBD1. Germline lookup yields CDR1 SNHLY and CDR2 FYNNEI. Losses at the gene ends were 5 bases for V and 7 bases for J; bases not matched to a gene: 6. There are 14 residues in the CDR3.

Points on this clone: The germline gene is not matched at one end of the junction; a read error may be the cause. This chain uses TRBV3-1 (or the pseudogene TRBV3-2) with TRBJ1-2; possible D gene TRBD1, 5 bases. Per the germline V gene, CDR1 is LGHDT and CDR2 is YNNKEL (reference sequence). This CDR3 is 14 amino acids long. CDR3 sequence (DNA): TGTGCCAGCAGCCGAGGGACTTCACTCCGACAGAATTTCTTC. This translates into CASSRGTSLRQNFF.

The chain has TRBV5-1 and TRBJ2-7; the match to TRBD1 covers 7 bases. Trimming removed 2 bases from V and 4 bases from J; junction bases left unmatched: 3. The CDR3 extends over 13 amino acids. CDR1 is SGHRS and CDR2 is YFSETQ in the germline V gene. The CDR3 loop is CASSFTGDYEQYF. Written as DNA, the CDR3 is TGCGCCAGCAGCTTTACAGGGGATTACGAGCAGTACTTC.

The J gene is TRBJ2-3, the V gene TRBV28, with D perhaps matching TRBD2 (6 bases). Germline lookup yields CDR1 MDHEN and CDR2 SYDVKM. The CDR3 sequence is 12 residues long. The V end was cut by 8 bases, the J end by 0 bases, with 6 bases between. The CDR3 reads CASGGSTDTQYF. CDR3 nucleotide sequence: TGTGCCAGCGGAGGGAGCACAGATACGCAGTATTTT.